Listed here are 6 T cell receptor beta chains from one sample, sequenced in a study of shared clonotypes between healthy human individuals. Profiling relied on immunoSEQ multiplex PCR, and the TCRdb table lists in-frame clones only, not all of them. The table includes 2 million to 2.5 million clones, about 92% detected once. The sample consisted of naive CD4+ T cells from PBMCs. Indicated subset: CD45RA+ positively selected. These receptors all stem from a man aged 18 to 30 in good health. Some clones in this sample may be carry-over from other donors' samples.

A single count supports this clone. V gene TRBV6-1 combines with J gene TRBJ2-7; a possible D gene is TRBD2 (6 bases). Looked up from germline, CDR1 is MNHNS and CDR2 is SASEGT. The V end lost 1 base, the J end lost 6 bases, and 13 bases lay between the germline ends. The CDR3 contains 14 residues. CDR3 in amino acids: CASSEDGGRSEQYF. The CDR3 DNA follows: TGTGCCAGCAGTGAAGACGGGGGACGAAGCGAGCAGTACTTC.

To note about this clone: Within the sample, other DNA sequences also encode this same CDR3. The rearrangement uses TRBV6-5 and TRBJ2-4; D gene uncertain. V lost 4 bases to trimming and J lost 0 bases, with 10 bases between them. This CDR3 has 15 residues. CDR1 is MNHEY, CDR2 SVGAGI, per germline. The CDR3 DNA follows: TGTGCCAGCAGTTCAGGAGCAGTAGCCAAAAACATTCAGTACTTC. It specifies CASSSGAVAKNIQYF.

The count of this clone is one. The sample has other DNA sequences that encode this CDR3 too. Written as DNA, the CDR3 is TGCGCCAGCAGCTTGGAGGGGGGGCGAAATGAAAAACTGTTTTTT. This codes for CASSLEGGRNEKLFF. This rearrangement joins TRBV5-1 to TRBJ1-4; D may be TRBD1 (6 bases). The CDR3 totals 15 residues. Germline V gene lookup returns CDR1 SGHRS and CDR2 YFSETQ. V was clipped by 0 bases and J by 5 bases, with 11 bases between them.

The gene calls are TRBV19 and TRBJ2-7; D may be TRBD1 (6 bases). The germline gives CDR1 LNHDA, CDR2 SQIVND (reference sequence). V lost 5 bases, J lost 1 base, and 12 bases lay in between. This CDR3 contains 14 residues. In nucleotides, the CDR3 is TGTGCCAGTAGTCTACAGGGCCCATCCTACGAGCAGTACTTC. Amino acid sequence: CASSLQGPSYEQYF.

This chain connects TRBV28 to TRBJ1-2; no firm D call. The CDR3 is made up of 16 amino acids. Trimming cost V 7 bases and J 0 bases, with 18 bases left between them. CDR1 and CDR2 from the germline V gene are MDHEN and SYDVKM. The CDR3 sequence is CASTQTPQTSNYGYTF. DNA of the CDR3: TGTGCCAGCACTCAGACCCCGCAGACCTCTAACTATGGCTACACCTTC.

The CDR3 loop is CASSEKEVVGWAGDTGELFF. The CDR3 DNA sequence: TGTGCCAGCAGTGAAAAGGAAGTGGTTGGGTGGGCAGGGGACACCGGGGAGCTGTTTTTT. J is TRBJ2-2 and V is TRBV6-1, with D maybe TRBD1 (6 bases). The CDR3 contains 20 residues. Trimming removed 2 bases at V and 3 bases at J, with 25 bases between. Germline-derived CDR1 and CDR2 are MNHNS and SASEGT.